This note documents a single TCR beta chain sequence. This record belongs to a study of blood T cell repertoires in COVID-19. The overall study: Some COVID-19 samples were acute and others convalescent; all came from the United States, Italy and Spain. In each case, the material was cDNA or gDNA derived from T cells, B-cell-depleted T cells, or PBMCs.

Sequenced by immunoSEQ multiplex PCR; TCRdb stores in-frame clones only, minus some. Of approximately 280,000 clones listed, under 90% were seen once; the top ten hold less than 2%. The CDR3 is made up of 12 amino acids. Trimming removed 2 bases from V and 4 bases from J, with 3 bases in between. Germline-derived CDR1 and CDR2 are SGDLS and YYNGEE. Living in about two dozen US areas, the participants were between roughly 18 and 95 years of age. Participants had their cohort set by participant-reported clinical history. Sequenced: PBMCs or T cells enriched from blood (not recorded which). The receptor was isolated from a woman aged 60-75 years who had recovered from COVID-19. The chain carries TRBV9 and TRBJ2-2, with D uncertain. In nucleotides, the CDR3 is TGTGCCAGCAGCGTGAGCACCGGGGAGCTGTTTTTT. Translating it yields CASSVSTGELFF.